Sequencing of this T cell receptor beta chain was carried out in a study of T cell clonality in common variable immunodeficiency. Libraries were prepared by immunoSEQ multiplex PCR; TCRdb keeps only in-frame clonotypes and omits some of them. Sampling found about 34,000 clones, none seen once. Diagnosis required reduced IgG, IgA and/or IgM with specific antibody deficiency. Findings and caveats of the study: TCRbeta clonality was increased in CVID versus healthy controls. Fewer deletions and N-nucleotide insertions were reportedly seen in common variable immunodeficiency TCR beta sequences.

This clone has just a few counts. Its target is unknown. The CDR3 end is not reached by the read, which stops 3 residues before it; the germline J gene fills it in. Germline CDR1 is SGHTA and CDR2 is FQGNSA. The CDR3 loop spans 14 amino acids. The V end lost 1 base, the J end lost 2 bases, and 9 bases lay between the germline ends. The sample was peripheral blood mononuclear cells. The genes are TRBV7-2 and TRBJ2-7, with D possibly matching TRBD2 (6 bases). The TCR originated in a human donor with common variable immunodeficiency. CDR3 DNA (partial): TGTGCCAGCAGCTTAGGGGGACTTGCCTACGAG. This translates into CASSLGGLAYE. Given in full, the CDR3 is CASSLGGLAYEQYF.